These T cell receptor beta chains were read from a single sample in a study of cytomegalovirus exposure and HLA in healthy donors. Produced via immunoSEQ multiplex PCR; TCRdb's table is partial and in-frame only. The data hold tens of thousands of clones, with 94% observed a single time. Material for sequencing was PBMCs. Receptors were obtained from a woman between 18 and 30 years old in good health and CMV-seronegative. Both conserved end residues are part of each CDR3. The D gene is left open where the match is weak. Clone size, where shown, is once, few, many, or a class for clones that have expanded.

abundance: .; d_gene: TRBD1; j_gene: TRBJ2-1; v_gene: TRBV5-8; CDR3nt: TGTGCCAGCAGCTTGGGACAGGGGGCAAGAAATGAGCAGTTCTTC; CDR3aa: CASSLGQGARNEQFF
abundance: .; d_gene: TRBD1; j_gene: TRBJ1-6; v_gene: TRBV5-4; CDR3nt: TGTGCCAGCAGCGCCCGGGACAGGGCCTCACCCCTCCACTTT; CDR3aa: CASSARDRASPLHF
abundance: .; d_gene: TRBD1; j_gene: TRBJ1-2; v_gene: TRBV28; CDR3nt: TGTGCCAGCAGTACGTCTTCGGCGGACAGGGCGGGCTATGGCTACACCTTC; CDR3aa: CASSTSSADRAGYGYTF
abundance: .; d_gene: .; j_gene: TRBJ2-7; v_gene: TRBV6-6; CDR3nt: TGTGCCAGCAGTCCCACGCTCGGGGAAGCCTACGAGCAGTACTTC; CDR3aa: CASSPTLGEAYEQYF
abundance: .; d_gene: TRBD1; j_gene: TRBJ2-1; v_gene: TRBV7-9; CDR3nt: TGTGCCAGCAGGAAACAGGGGGCATATGAGCAGTTCTTC; CDR3aa: CASRKQGAYEQFF
abundance: .; d_gene: TRBD1; j_gene: TRBJ1-5; v_gene: TRBV7-9; CDR3nt: TGTGCCAGCAGCGTAGGACAGGGCACTCAGCCCCAGCATTTT; CDR3aa: CASSVGQGTQPQHF
abundance: .; d_gene: TRBD1; j_gene: TRBJ1-2; v_gene: TRBV5-8; CDR3nt: TGTGCCAGCAGCCTTGCAGGGACAGGGACGATCTATGGCTACACCTTC; CDR3aa: CASSLAGTGTIYGYTF
abundance: .; d_gene: TRBD2; j_gene: TRBJ2-5; v_gene: TRBV6-5; CDR3nt: TGTGCCAGCAGTTACACCGCGGGACTACGAGAGGAGACCCAGTACTTC; CDR3aa: CASSYTAGLREETQYF
abundance: .; d_gene: TRBD2; j_gene: TRBJ2-4; v_gene: TRBV28; CDR3nt: TGTGCCAGCAGCTCTACCGGGACTAGCGGGGCAATAGCCAAAAACATTCAGTACTTC; CDR3aa: CASSSTGTSGAIAKNIQYF
abundance: .; d_gene: .; j_gene: TRBJ2-2; v_gene: TRBV9; CDR3nt: TGTGCCAGCAGCTCCCCGCGGGGGCAGGGCACGAACACCGGGGAGCTGTTTTTT; CDR3aa: CASSSPRGQGTNTGELFF
abundance: .; d_gene: .; j_gene: TRBJ1-5; v_gene: TRBV9; CDR3nt: TGTGCCAGCAGCGCCGGGCCGACAGTCAGGACCCAGCATTTT; CDR3aa: CASSAGPTVRTQHF
abundance: .; d_gene: TRBD2; j_gene: TRBJ2-2; v_gene: TRBV29-1; CDR3nt: TGCAGCGCCCGCTTGAGGCCAGCGGGGGCCGTCACCGGGGAGCTGTTTTTT; CDR3aa: CSARLRPAGAVTGELFF
abundance: .; d_gene: .; j_gene: TRBJ2-1; v_gene: TRBV9; CDR3nt: TGTGCCAGCAGCGCGGGAGTGGGGGAGCAGTTCTTC; CDR3aa: CASSAGVGEQFF
abundance: once; d_gene: .; j_gene: TRBJ2-2; v_gene: TRBV5-1; CDR3nt: TGCGCCAGCAGCTTGTGGGTTGGGCAGGCCTCGGCCGGGGAGCTGTTTTTT; CDR3aa: CASSLWVGQASAGELFF
abundance: .; d_gene: .; j_gene: TRBJ1-6; v_gene: TRBV4-2; CDR3nt: TGTGCCAGCAGCCAAGAAAGGAGGGCGGGATATAATTCACCCCTCCACTTT; CDR3aa: CASSQERRAGYNSPLHF
abundance: .; d_gene: .; j_gene: TRBJ1-5; v_gene: TRBV19; CDR3nt: TGTGCCAGTAGTTCTATAGGGGAGCCCCAGCATTTT; CDR3aa: CASSSIGEPQHF
abundance: .; d_gene: .; j_gene: TRBJ2-1; v_gene: TRBV14; CDR3nt: TGTGCCAGCAGCCAAGATTGGCCAGGTAACTCCTACAATGAGCAGTTCTTC; CDR3aa: CASSQDWPGNSYNEQFF
abundance: .; d_gene: .; j_gene: TRBJ2-7; v_gene: TRBV15; CDR3nt: TGTGCCACCAGCAGAGATGTCGGCGGCGAGCAGTACTTC; CDR3aa: CATSRDVGGEQYF
abundance: once; d_gene: TRBD2; j_gene: TRBJ2-5; v_gene: TRBV7-2; CDR3nt: TGTGCCAGCAGCTTTTTGGGACTACAAGAGACCCAGTACTTC; CDR3aa: CASSFLGLQETQYF
abundance: .; d_gene: TRBD1; j_gene: TRBJ1-2; v_gene: TRBV2; CDR3nt: TGTGCCAGCAGGGGACAGTTAAACTATGGCTACACCTTC; CDR3aa: CASRGQLNYGYTF
abundance: .; d_gene: TRBD2; j_gene: TRBJ2-2; v_gene: TRBV6-1; CDR3nt: TGTGCCAGCCCCGGACTAGGGAGCACCGGGGAGCTGTTTTTT; CDR3aa: CASPGLGSTGELFF
abundance: .; d_gene: TRBD2; j_gene: TRBJ2-5; v_gene: TRBV18; CDR3nt: TGTGCCAGCTCACCGACTAGCGGGGGGCAAGAGACCCAGTACTTC; CDR3aa: CASSPTSGGQETQYF
abundance: .; d_gene: TRBD2; j_gene: TRBJ2-2; v_gene: TRBV7-3; CDR3nt: TGTGCCAGCAGCAAGCCCGGACTAGCGGGGGAGGGCACCGGGGAGCTGTTTTTT; CDR3aa: CASSKPGLAGEGTGELFF
abundance: .; d_gene: .; j_gene: TRBJ1-4; v_gene: TRBV7-9; CDR3nt: TGTGCCAGCAGCTTAGGGACAGCCCCAGAAAAACTGTTTTTT; CDR3aa: CASSLGTAPEKLFF
abundance: .; d_gene: .; j_gene: TRBJ1-6; v_gene: TRBV9; CDR3nt: TGTGCCAGCAGCGTAGAGAACTTTCCTAATTCACCCCTCCACTTT; CDR3aa: CASSVENFPNSPLHF
abundance: .; d_gene: .; j_gene: TRBJ1-2; v_gene: TRBV18; CDR3nt: TGTGCCAGCTCACCGACGGAACAGGCAGATGGCTACACCTTC; CDR3aa: CASSPTEQADGYTF
abundance: .; d_gene: .; j_gene: TRBJ1-6; v_gene: TRBV27; CDR3nt: TGTGCCAGCAAGGTGGGAGTCTATAATTCACCCCTCCACTTT; CDR3aa: CASKVGVYNSPLHF
abundance: .; d_gene: TRBD1; j_gene: TRBJ2-7; v_gene: TRBV30; CDR3nt: TGTGCCTGGATCGGTGTAGGGACAGGGTCTCGGGAGCAGTACTTC; CDR3aa: CAWIGVGTGSREQYF
abundance: .; d_gene: TRBD1; j_gene: TRBJ2-1; v_gene: TRBV6-5; CDR3nt: TGTGCCAGCAGTTACAGGGACAGGGGCTACAATGAGCAGTTCTTC; CDR3aa: CASSYRDRGYNEQFF
abundance: .; d_gene: TRBD2; j_gene: TRBJ2-1; v_gene: TRBV5-1; CDR3nt: TGCGCCAGCAGCTTGGTAGCGGGGGGGCAGAAACTGTTCTTC; CDR3aa: CASSLVAGGQKLFF
abundance: .; d_gene: TRBD1; j_gene: TRBJ2-7; v_gene: TRBV19; CDR3nt: TGTGCCAGTAGCCGCAGGGGACAGGGTTTCTACGAGCAGTACTTC; CDR3aa: CASSRRGQGFYEQYF
abundance: once; d_gene: .; j_gene: TRBJ1-2; v_gene: TRBV7-6; CDR3nt: TGTGCCAGCAGCTTAGGGGCCCGAAACTATGGCTACACCTTC; CDR3aa: CASSLGARNYGYTF
abundance: .; d_gene: .; j_gene: TRBJ2-3; v_gene: TRBV6-5; CDR3nt: TGTGCCAGCAGTTACTCCCTCCCCACAGATACGCAGTATTTT; CDR3aa: CASSYSLPTDTQYF
abundance: once; d_gene: .; j_gene: TRBJ1-1; v_gene: TRBV7-9; CDR3nt: TGTGCCAGCAGGACGGGGGTAGGGACTGAAGCTTTCTTT; CDR3aa: CASRTGVGTEAFF
abundance: .; d_gene: .; j_gene: TRBJ1-1; v_gene: TRBV7-3; CDR3nt: TGTGCCAGCAGCTTAGACAGGTGGCAGACTGAAGCTTTCTTT; CDR3aa: CASSLDRWQTEAFF